This T cell receptor (beta chain) is from a study of cytomegalovirus exposure and HLA in healthy donors. Overall study results and limits: Of the V segments, some could not be distinguished, including TRBV6-2 and TRBV6-3, and were excluded. V- and J-gene trimming in TCR beta was tied to a missense DCLRE1C variant by an analysis performed later. There were some public TCRs occurring in many donors, but most TCR sequences were rare.

A remark on this clone: Antigen specificity is unknown.

The CDR3 totals 17 residues. J gave up 0 bases and V 0 bases, and 6 bases lay outside the gene matches. From germline, CDR1 is SGHDT and CDR2 YYEEEE. PCR involved 60 Vbeta and 13 Jbeta primers. Data came from immunoSEQ multiplex PCR; TCRdb stores just in-frame clones and leaves some out. This repertoire shows 100,000 to 150,000 clones, approximately 84% found once; its top ten account for 1.5%. Sequencing input: PBMCs. The sequence was obtained from a woman younger than 30 in good health and CMV-seronegative. The V call is TRBV5-6, the J call TRBJ2-1; 7 nucleotides line up with TRBD2. The CDR3 DNA reads TGTGCCAGCAGCTTGGGACCCCCGGGGGGCTCCTACAATGAGCAGTTCTTC. It is translated as CASSLGPPGGSYNEQFF.